This T cell receptor beta chain comes out of a study of siplizumab effects on memory and regulatory T cells. Findings and caveats of the study: Proliferating Tregs from siplizumab cultures lacked functional confirmation of suppression. Mappable alloreactive CD4+ clones were on average around 69% Treg-derived with siplizumab, roughly 25% in controls. Naive or memory phenotype was unassignable for roughly 75-97% of proliferating CD4+ or CD8+ clones.

As concerns this clone: Its antigen is currently unknown.

Produced via immunoSEQ multiplex PCR; TCRdb's table is partial and in-frame only. The sample records about 50,000 clones, 95% to 98% being singletons. There are 14 residues in the CDR3. V gave up 3 bases and J gave up 8 bases, with 14 bases separating them. Germline loops: CDR1 LNHDA, CDR2 SQIVND (reference sequence). Sequenced sample: naive CD8+ T cells sorted from blood. The J gene is TRBJ2-1, the V gene TRBV19, with D unresolved. The receptor comes from a human donor in good health. The CDR3 nucleotides read TGTGCCAGTAGTATGGGTGGGCAGGTCTATGAGCAGTTCTTC. Translated: CASSMGGQVYEQFF.